The 21 T cell receptor beta chains given below trace back to one sample, sequenced in a study of shared clonotypes between healthy human individuals. TCRdb keeps only in-frame clones here, not all; method: immunoSEQ multiplex PCR. This sample yields 2 million to 2.5 million clones, of which approximately 95% are seen a single time; around 0.4% belongs to the top ten. Sequencing input: naive CD4+ T cells from PBMCs. The subset denotes: CD45RA+ positively selected. Every receptor here comes from a man aged 18 to 29 in good health. Some clones in this sample may be carry-over from other donors' samples.

The chain has TRBV5-1 and TRBJ2-7; 8 nucleotides agree with TRBD1. CDR3 length equals 16 residues. The germline V gene encodes CDR1 SGHRS and CDR2 YFSETQ. V was pared by 4 bases and J by 3 bases, with 12 bases of the junction left unmatched. CDR3 loop: CASSPDRGDSGYEQYF. The CDR3 DNA reads TGCGCCAGCAGCCCCGACAGGGGAGATTCAGGCTACGAGCAGTACTTC. Using reference TRBV5-1 and TRBJ2-7 for the parts outside the CDR3, the full variable domain is KAGVTQTPRYLIKTRGQQVTLSCSPISGHRSVSWYQQTPGQGLQFLFEYFSETQRNKGNFPGRFSGRQFSNSRSEMNVSTLELGDSALYLCASSPDRGDSGYEQYFGPGTRLTVT.

The chain employs TRBV10-3 and TRBJ2-2; D gene ambiguous. Trimming stripped 2 bases from V and 4 bases from J, with 5 bases between. The CDR3 spans 13 residues. Germline V gene sequence: CDR1 ENHRY, CDR2 SYGVKD. The CDR3 sequence: CAISEGFTGELFF. In DNA form, the CDR3 reads TGTGCCATCAGTGAGGGCTTCACCGGGGAGCTGTTTTTT.

Notes on this clone: Distinct nucleotide sequences in the sample also encode this CDR3. J is TRBJ2-7 and V is TRBV27; unclear D gene. CDR3 length: 14 residues. V lost 4 bases and J lost 0, with 10 bases in between. CDR1 is MNHEY and CDR2 is SMNVEV in the germline V gene (reference sequence). CDR3 amino acids: CASSSPGLSYEQYF. The DNA for the CDR3 is TGTGCCAGCAGTTCCCCTGGGCTCTCCTACGAGCAGTACTTC.

V is TRBV5-1 and J is TRBJ2-3; D not resolved. Trimming shortened V by 0 bases and J by 5 bases, and 10 bases separated the two germline ends. Germline CDR1 SGHRS, CDR2 YFSETQ. CDR3 length: 14 residues. CDR3 nucleotides: TGCGCCAGCAGCTTGGGAGGCAACGGAGATACGCAGTATTTT. Its protein product is CASSLGGNGDTQYF.

The CDR3 here is CAISGDRMNTEAFF. The CDR3 nucleotides read TGTGCCATCAGCGGGGACAGAATGAACACTGAAGCTTTCTTT. The rearrangement links TRBV10-3 to TRBJ1-1, with 7 nucleotides matching TRBD1. Germline CDR1 ENHRY, CDR2 SYGVKD. V was pared by 6 bases and J by 0 bases, with 4 bases of the junction left unmatched. This CDR3 contains 14 residues.

The chain is built from TRBV5-1 and TRBJ2-7; 11 nucleotides match TRBD1. Germline CDR1 SGHRS, CDR2 YFSETQ. V was clipped by 3 bases and J by 3 bases; unmatched bases: 5. This CDR3 comprises 15 residues. CDR3 sequence: CASSSGTGGFYEQYF. The CDR3 nucleotides read TGCGCCAGCAGCTCTGGGACAGGGGGGTTCTACGAGCAGTACTTC.

The chain joins TRBV30 to TRBJ1-3, with D perhaps matching TRBD1 (5 bases). V dropped 4 bases and J dropped 5 bases, with 12 bases sitting between them. The CDR3 loop spans 13 amino acids. The V gene's germline CDR1 is GTSNPN and CDR2 SVGIG (reference sequence). CDR3 region: CAWTSGGRNTIYF. DNA for the CDR3: TGTGCCTGGACTAGTGGGGGTCGAAACACCATATATTTT.

The chain carries TRBV7-6 and TRBJ2-1; D may match TRBD1 or TRBD2 (5 bases each). V was clipped by 5 bases and J by 4 bases, with 15 bases between them. CDR3 length: 15 residues. CDR1 is SGHVS and CDR2 is FNYEAQ in the germline V gene. The CDR3 is CASSETGTAYNEQFF. CDR3 sequence (DNA): TGTGCCAGCAGCGAGACCGGGACGGCTTACAATGAGCAGTTCTTC.

This clone was detected a few times. The chain couples TRBV7-2 to TRBJ2-7, with 10 bases fitting TRBD2. The CDR3 is made up of 14 amino acids. With V trimmed by 5 bases and J by 3 bases, 4 bases remained unmatched. Per germline, CDR1 SGHTA and CDR2 FQGNSA. Written as DNA, the CDR3 is TGTGCCAGCAGCGCTGGACTAGCGGTCTACGAGCAGTACTTC. It is translated as CASSAGLAVYEQYF. Drawing the rest from reference TRBV7-2 and TRBJ2-7, the complete variable domain is GAGVSQSPSNKVTEKGKDVELRCDPISGHTALYWYRQSLGQGLEFLIYFQGNSAPDKSGLPSDRFSAERTGGSVSTLTIQRTQQEDSAVYLCASSAGLAVYEQYFGPGTRLTVT.

This chain uses TRBV7-2 with TRBJ1-1; D may be TRBD1 (5 bases). The CDR3 sequence is 14 residues long. Trimming removed 2 bases at V and 3 bases at J, with 10 bases between. Germline CDR1 and CDR2: SGHTA and FQGNSA. The CDR3 spells CASSLFGGDTEAFF. CDR3 bases: TGTGCCAGCAGCTTATTTGGAGGGGACACTGAAGCTTTCTTT. The full variable domain, completed using reference TRBV7-2 and TRBJ1-1, is GAGVSQSPSNKVTEKGKDVELRCDPISGHTALYWYRQSLGQGLEFLIYFQGNSAPDKSGLPSDRFSAERTGGSVSTLTIQRTQQEDSAVYLCASSLFGGDTEAFFGQGTRLTVV.

The genes are TRBV28 and TRBJ2-1; D possibly corresponds to TRBD2 (6 bases). V was trimmed by 7 bases and J by 8 bases, leaving 18 bases between them. Germline V gene data show CDR1 as MDHEN and CDR2 as SYDVKM. The CDR3 has 14 amino acids. The CDR3 reads CASTLTRSVHEQFF. The CDR3 coding sequence is TGTGCCAGCACCCTGACTAGATCGGTCCATGAGCAGTTCTTC.

This sequence joins TRBV2 and TRBJ2-1, with unresolved D. Trimming pared 7 bases from V and 0 bases from J, leaving 7 bases between. The CDR3 runs 13 residues. CDR1 is SNHLY and CDR2 is FYNNEI in the germline V gene. DNA for the CDR3: TGTGCCAGCAAAGTTAGCTCCTACAATGAGCAGTTCTTC. It translates to CASKVSSYNEQFF.

This chain links TRBV11-2 with TRBJ2-1; D might be TRBD1 (5 bases). V gave up 6 bases and J gave up 10 bases, with 16 bases separating them. From germline, CDR1 is SGHAT and CDR2 FQNNGV. The CDR3 length is 13 residues. The CDR3 nucleotides read TGTGCCAGCAGACCCATACCACAGGAGGAGCAGTTCTTC. This sequence encodes CASRPIPQEEQFF.

The rearrangement joins TRBV7-9 to TRBJ2-4; 11 positions agree with TRBD2. CDR3 length equals 16 residues. From germline, CDR1 is SEHNR and CDR2 FQNEAQ (reference sequence). The J segment lost 6 bases and the V segment lost 5 bases, leaving 9 bases of the junction unmatched. The CDR3 DNA sequence: TGTGCCAGCAGCACCCTTAGCGGGAGGGTAGTAAACATTCAGTACTTC. This translates into CASSTLSGRVVNIQYF.

Details on this clone: The identical CDR3 is also encoded by other nucleotide sequences in the sample. This chain uses TRBV29-1 with TRBJ2-5; 9 positions match TRBD2. Germline V gene data show CDR1 as SQVTM and CDR2 as ANQGSEA. The CDR3 contains 12 residues. V was pared by 4 bases and J by 5 bases, with 2 bases of the junction left unmatched. In DNA, the CDR3 is TGCAGCGTTGGGCGGGGGGGTGAGACCCAGTACTTC. The encoded protein is CSVGRGGETQYF.

This chain connects TRBV5-4 to TRBJ2-5; maybe TRBD1 (6 bases). This CDR3 has 15 amino acids. Trimming removed 1 base at V and 5 bases at J, with 15 bases between. In germline, CDR1 is SGHNT, CDR2 YYREEE (reference sequence). CDR3 protein: CASSLILGGGETQYF. CDR3 DNA: TGTGCCAGCAGCTTGATCTTAGGGGGTGGGGAGACCCAGTACTTC. Using reference TRBV5-4 and TRBJ2-5 for the parts outside the CDR3, the full variable domain is ETGVTQSPTHLIKTRGQQVTLRCSSQSGHNTVSWYQQALGQGPQFIFQYYREEENGRGNFPPRFSGLQFPNYSSELNVNALELDDSALYLCASSLILGGGETQYFGPGTRLLVL.

This chain uses TRBV5-1 with TRBJ1-1; D gene ambiguous. The CDR3 has 14 amino acids. CDR1 and CDR2 from the germline V gene are SGHRS and YFSETQ. V shed 0 bases and J shed 7 bases, with 13 bases lying between them. CDR3 nucleotide sequence: TGCGCCAGCAGCTTGGCCCCCCAGCTATTTGAAGCTTTCTTT. As protein: CASSLAPQLFEAFF.

V is TRBV9 and J is TRBJ2-3; 7 bases agree with TRBD2. CDR3 length: 15 residues. CDR1 is SGDLS, CDR2 YYNGEE, per germline. Trimming removed 4 bases from V and 5 bases from J; junction bases left unmatched: 10. The CDR3 sequence is CASSPNPGTKDTQYF. DNA for the CDR3: TGTGCCAGCAGCCCAAATCCCGGGACTAAAGATACGCAGTATTTT.

On this clone: Other DNA sequences of this sample code for an identical CDR3. The chain has TRBV6-5 and TRBJ2-7, with TRBD2 as a possible D gene (6 bases). There are 11 residues in the CDR3. Germline assignment: CDR1 MNHEY and CDR2 SVGAGI. V lost 2 bases, J lost 7 bases, and 6 bases lay in between. The CDR3 loop reads CASSYAGEQYF. The DNA for the CDR3 is TGTGCCAGCAGTTACGCGGGAGAGCAGTACTTC.

The chain's CDR3 is CASSGRAGGPSEQYF. CDR3 nucleotides: TGTGCCAGCAGTGGTCGAGCGGGAGGGCCCTCCGAGCAGTACTTC. The J gene is TRBJ2-7, the V gene TRBV2, with 10 bases aligning to TRBD2. Germline lookup yields CDR1 SNHLY and CDR2 FYNNEI. V dropped 4 bases and J dropped 6; count of bases not matched to a gene: 9. The CDR3 totals 15 residues.

The rearrangement links TRBV5-1 to TRBJ2-6; 10 nucleotides line up with TRBD1. CDR3 size: 17 residues. The J segment lost 1 base and the V segment lost 0 bases, leaving 1 base of the junction unmatched. Germline loops: CDR1 SGHRS, CDR2 YFSETQ. The CDR3 sequence: CASSLGDRGSGANVLTF. The CDR3 nucleotides read TGCGCCAGCAGCTTGGGGGACAGGGGTTCTGGGGCCAACGTCCTGACTTTC.